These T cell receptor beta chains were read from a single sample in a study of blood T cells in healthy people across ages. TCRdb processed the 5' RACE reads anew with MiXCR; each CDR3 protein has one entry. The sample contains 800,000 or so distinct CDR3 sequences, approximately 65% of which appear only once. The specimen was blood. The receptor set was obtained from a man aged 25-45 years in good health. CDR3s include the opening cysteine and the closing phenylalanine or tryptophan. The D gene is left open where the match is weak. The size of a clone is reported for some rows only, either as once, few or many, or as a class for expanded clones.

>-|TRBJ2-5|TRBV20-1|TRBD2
CSAWTSPQETQYF
TGCAGTGCTTGGACTAGCCCCCAAGAGACCCAGTACTTC
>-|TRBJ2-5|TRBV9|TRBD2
CASSPTGGLGEQYF
TGTGCCAGCAGCCCGACGGGGGGGCTCGGGGAGCAATACTTC
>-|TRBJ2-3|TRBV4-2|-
CASSQEQIRGTDTQYF
TGTGCCAGCAGCCAAGAACAGATTCGGGGCACAGATACGCAGTATTTT
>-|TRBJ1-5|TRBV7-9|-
CASSLVVGSEDQPQHF
TGTGCCAGCAGCTTAGTGGTAGGGTCGGAGGATCAGCCCCAGCATTTT
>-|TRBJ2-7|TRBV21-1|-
CASSKVLRGQGVVYEQYF
TGTGCCAGCAGCAAAGTATTGAGGGGACAGGGGGTAGTATACGAGCAGTACTTC
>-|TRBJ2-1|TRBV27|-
CASSPLGGHFYEQFF
TGTGCCAGCAGTCCCCTGGGGGGGCATTTCTATGAGCAGTTCTTC
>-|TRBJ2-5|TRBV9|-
CASSVDLGEQYF
TGTGCCAGCAGCGTAGACTTGGGGGAGCAGTACTTC
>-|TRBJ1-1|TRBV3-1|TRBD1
CASTPQGRWTEAFF
TGTGCCAGCACCCCACAGGGGAGGTGGACTGAAGCTTTCTTT
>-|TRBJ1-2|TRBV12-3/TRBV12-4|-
CASSVSANYGYTF
TGTGCCAGCAGTGTTTCCGCTAACTATGGCTACACCTTC
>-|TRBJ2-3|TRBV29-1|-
CSVARDLPTDTQYF
TGCAGCGTTGCTAGGGACCTTCCCACAGATACGCAGTATTTT
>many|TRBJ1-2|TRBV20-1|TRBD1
CSAPPGQLSYGYTF
TGCAGTGCACCTCCGGGACAGCTCTCCTATGGCTACACCTTC
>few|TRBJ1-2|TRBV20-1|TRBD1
CSARARAGGRANYGYTF
TGCAGTGCTAGAGCGAGGGCAGGGGGCCGAGCTAACTATGGCTACACCTTC
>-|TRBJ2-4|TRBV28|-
CASRETDRNIQYF
TGTGCCAGCAGGGAAACGGACAGAAACATTCAGTACTTC
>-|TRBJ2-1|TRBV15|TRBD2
CATSLTSGGKNEQFF
TGTGCCACCAGCCTAACTAGCGGGGGGAAAAATGAGCAGTTCTTC
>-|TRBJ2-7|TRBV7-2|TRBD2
CASSLIGLAGAYEQYF
TGTGCCAGCAGCTTAATAGGACTAGCGGGGGCCTACGAGCAGTACTTC
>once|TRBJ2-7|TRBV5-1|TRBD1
CASSFNTGVARLTYEQYF
TGCGCCAGCAGCTTCAACACAGGGGTCGCACGTTTAACCTACGAGCAGTACTTC
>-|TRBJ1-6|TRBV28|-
CASSFSGGRRNSPLHF
TGTGCCAGCAGCTTCAGCGGGGGGCGAAGAAATTCACCCCTCCACTTT
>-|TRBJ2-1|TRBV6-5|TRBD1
CASSYSNDRGGETQFF
TGTGCCAGCAGTTACTCGAACGACAGGGGGGGGGAGACCCAGTTCTTC
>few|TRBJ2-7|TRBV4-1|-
CASSQRATGNEQYF
TGCGCCAGCAGCCAACGGGCGACAGGCAACGAGCAGTACTTC
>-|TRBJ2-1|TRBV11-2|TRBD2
CASSSGLAGGGEQFF
TGTGCCAGCAGCTCCGGACTAGCGGGGGGTGGTGAGCAGTTCTTC
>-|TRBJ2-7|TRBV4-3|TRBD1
CASSQQGTGGLEQYF
TGCGCCAGCAGCCAACAAGGGACAGGGGGTCTCGAGCAGTACTTC
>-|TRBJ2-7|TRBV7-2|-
CASSLTGPGPYEQYF
TGTGCCAGCAGCTTAACCGGTCCAGGACCCTACGAGCAGTACTTC